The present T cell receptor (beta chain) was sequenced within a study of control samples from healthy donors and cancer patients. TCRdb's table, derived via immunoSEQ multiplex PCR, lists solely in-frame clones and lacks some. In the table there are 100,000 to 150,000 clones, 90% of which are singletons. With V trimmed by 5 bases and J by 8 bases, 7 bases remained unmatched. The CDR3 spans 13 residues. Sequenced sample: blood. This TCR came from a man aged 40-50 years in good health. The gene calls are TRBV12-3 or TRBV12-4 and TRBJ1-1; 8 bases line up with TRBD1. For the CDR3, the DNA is TGTGCCAGCAGTGCCGGGACAGGAGCAGAAGCTTTCTTT. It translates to CASSAGTGAEAFF.